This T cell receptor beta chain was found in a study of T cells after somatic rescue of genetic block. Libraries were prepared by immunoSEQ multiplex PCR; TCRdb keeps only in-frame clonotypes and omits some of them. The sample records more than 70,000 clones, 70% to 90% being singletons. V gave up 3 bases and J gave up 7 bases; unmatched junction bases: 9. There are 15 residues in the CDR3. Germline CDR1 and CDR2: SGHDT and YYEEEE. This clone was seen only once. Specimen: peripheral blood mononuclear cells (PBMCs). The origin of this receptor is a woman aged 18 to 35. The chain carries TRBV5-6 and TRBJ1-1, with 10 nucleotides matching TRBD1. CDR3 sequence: CASSSGDRGLLEAFF. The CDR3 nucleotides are TGTGCCAGCAGCTCTGGGGACAGGGGACTACTTGAAGCTTTCTTT. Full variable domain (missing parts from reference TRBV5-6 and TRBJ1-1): DAGVTQSPTHLIKTRGQQVTLRCSPKSGHDTVSWYQQALGQGPQFIFQYYEEEERQRGNFPDRFSGHQFPNYSSELNVNALLLGDSALYLCASSSGDRGLLEAFFGQGTRLTVV.